This T cell receptor beta chain was retrieved from a study of cytomegalovirus exposure and HLA in healthy donors. The data were produced by immunoSEQ multiplex PCR, yet TCRdb's version contains in-frame clones alone and is incomplete. The sample has under 300,000 clones; nearly 90% are singletons. This clone was counted a single time. The CDR3 sequence is 17 residues long. CDR1 is SNHLY, CDR2 FYNNEI, per germline. V lost 8 bases and J lost 4; bases outside the gene matches: 12. This rearrangement joins TRBV2 to TRBJ2-6, with 9 nucleotides matching TRBD1. Material: PBMCs. The TCR comes from a woman aged 18-30 years in good health and CMV-seronegative. This CDR3 is CASRTGTGRTGANVLTF. CDR3 nucleotide sequence: TGTGCCAGCCGAACCGGGACAGGGCGTACCGGGGCCAACGTCCTGACTTTC.